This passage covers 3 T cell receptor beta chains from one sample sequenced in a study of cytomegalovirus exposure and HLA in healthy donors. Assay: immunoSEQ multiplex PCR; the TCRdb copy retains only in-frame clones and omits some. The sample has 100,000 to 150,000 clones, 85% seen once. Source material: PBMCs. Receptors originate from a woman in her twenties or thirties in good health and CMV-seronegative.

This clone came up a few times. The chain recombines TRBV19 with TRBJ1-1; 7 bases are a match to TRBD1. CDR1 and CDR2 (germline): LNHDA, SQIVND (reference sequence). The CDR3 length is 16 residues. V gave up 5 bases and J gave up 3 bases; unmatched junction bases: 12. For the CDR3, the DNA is TGTGCCAGTAGTCCATCATACAGGGGAAGGGACACTGAAGCTTTCTTT. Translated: CASSPSYRGRDTEAFF.

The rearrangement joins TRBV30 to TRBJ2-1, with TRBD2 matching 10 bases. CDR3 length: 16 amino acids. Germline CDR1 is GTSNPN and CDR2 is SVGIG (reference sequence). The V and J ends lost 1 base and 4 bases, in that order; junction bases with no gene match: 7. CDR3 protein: CAWSGLSGGVYNEQFF. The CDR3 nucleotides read TGTGCCTGGAGTGGGTTGAGCGGGGGGGTTTACAATGAGCAGTTCTTC.

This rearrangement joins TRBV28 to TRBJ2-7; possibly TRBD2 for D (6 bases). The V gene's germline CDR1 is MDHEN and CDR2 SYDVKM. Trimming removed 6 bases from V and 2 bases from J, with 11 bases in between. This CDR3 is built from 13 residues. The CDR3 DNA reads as TGTGCCAGCAGACGCGGAGGGGCCTACGAGCAGTACTTC. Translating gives CASRRGGAYEQYF.